Listed here are 23 T cell receptor beta chains from one sample, sequenced in a study of shared clonotypes between healthy human individuals. Some clones are missing from TCRdb's copy, which holds only in-frame ones; the method was immunoSEQ multiplex PCR. The table has 950,000 to 1,300,000 clones, about 80% seen once. Sequencing input: memory CD4+ T cells sorted from blood. The subset denotes: CD45RA-negative fraction. These receptors were taken from a man between 18 and 29 years old in good health.

This clone was seen a handful of times. J is TRBJ1-2 and V is TRBV7-2, with D unclear. Germline lookup yields CDR1 SGHTA and CDR2 FQGNSA. This CDR3 contains 15 residues. Trimming took off 5 bases at V and 4 bases at J, with 17 bases between the two ends. CDR3 nucleotide sequence: TGTGCCAGCAGCCAACAACCACAGTTTTCCTATGGCTACACCTTC. Translated, it gives CASSQQPQFSYGYTF.

The chain combines TRBV5-1 with TRBJ2-3, with a weak D call TRBD2 (5 bases). CDR1 is SGHRS, CDR2 YFSETQ, per germline. Trimming shortened V by 4 bases and J by 4 bases, and 13 bases separated the two germline ends. This CDR3 is built from 14 residues. CDR3 in amino acids: CASSPGDGADTQYF. CDR3 nucleotides: TGCGCCAGCAGCCCCGGTGACGGGGCAGATACGCAGTATTTT.

The chain combines TRBV9 with TRBJ2-5, with D possibly matching TRBD1 (5 bases). CDR1 SGDLS and CDR2 YYNGEE come from the germline V gene. The ends were cut back, 2 bases at V and 4 bases at J, with 12 bases in the middle. This CDR3 has 14 residues. The CDR3 loop reads CASSVTVVPETQYF. CDR3 bases: TGTGCCAGCAGCGTGACAGTCGTCCCAGAGACCCAGTACTTC.

V and J are TRBV28 and TRBJ1-1; D remains ambiguous. The V gene lost 5 bases and the J gene lost 6 bases, with 13 bases spanning the gap. The CDR3 is made up of 13 amino acids. Germline V gene lookup returns CDR1 MDHEN and CDR2 SYDVKM. The CDR3 nucleotides are TGTGCCAGCAGTCCCGCCCCGAAGCCTGAAGCTTTCTTT. This encodes CASSPAPKPEAFF.

The chain uses TRBV30 and TRBJ2-5; 10 nucleotides agree with TRBD1. CDR3 length: 15 amino acids. Germline trimming cut 2 bases from V and 2 bases from J; bases unmatched to any gene: 5. CDR1 and CDR2 from the germline V gene are GTSNPN and SVGIG (reference sequence). Written as DNA, the CDR3 is TGTGCCTGGAGTCCCGGACAGGGGGGACAAGAGACCCAGTACTTC. Translated: CAWSPGQGGQETQYF.

V usage is TRBV11-3 and J usage is TRBJ1-1; TRBD1 agrees at 9 bases. The CDR3 is 18 residues long. With V trimmed by 4 bases and J by 2 bases, 14 bases remained unmatched. The V gene's germline CDR1 is SGHNT and CDR2 YENEEA. CDR3 bases: TGTGCCAGCAGCTCAAAGGATCAGGACAGGGGTGACAACACTGAAGCTTTCTTT. It is translated as CASSSKDQDRGDNTEAFF.

The chain combines TRBV6-1 with TRBJ2-7; D is uncertain. The CDR3 is made up of 16 amino acids. Trimming took off 1 base at V and 3 bases at J, with 16 bases between the two ends. Per the germline V gene, CDR1 is MNHNS and CDR2 is SASEGT. CDR3 bases: TGTGCCAGCAGTGAAGGCCAGACTCTACTCCACTACGAGCAGTACTTC. Its protein is CASSEGQTLLHYEQYF.

V is TRBV27 and J is TRBJ2-2; D remains unclear. CDR1 MNHEY and CDR2 SMNVEV come from the germline V gene (reference sequence). Trimming cost V 5 bases and J 5 bases, with 12 bases left between them. The CDR3 extends over 14 amino acids. The CDR3 nucleotides read TGTGCCAGCAGTAGCCGTCGCCAAACCGGGGAGCTGTTTTTT. Translation: CASSSRRQTGELFF.

This sequence joins TRBV7-2 and TRBJ1-3; D call uncertain. V lost 5 bases to trimming and J lost 0 bases, with 5 bases between them. The V gene's germline CDR1 is SGHTA and CDR2 FQGNSA. This CDR3 region has 13 residues. CDR3 amino acids: CASSQSSGNTIYF. The CDR3 DNA sequence: TGTGCCAGCAGCCAGAGCTCTGGAAACACCATATATTTT.

This chain joins TRBV7-9 and TRBJ2-2; 8 nucleotides agree with TRBD2. Trimming at V came to 6 bases and at J to 2 bases, leaving 8 bases not matched to a gene. The CDR3 length is 16 residues. Germline lookup yields CDR1 SEHNR and CDR2 FQNEAQ (reference sequence). CDR3 DNA sequence: TGTGCCAGCAGACCCGGGCGGGGGGCCAACACCGGGGAGCTGTTTTTT. Encoded protein: CASRPGRGANTGELFF.

The chain recombines TRBV9 with TRBJ2-3; D is unresolved. The CDR3 length is 14 residues. Trimming pared 4 bases from V and 2 bases from J, leaving 11 bases between. Germline CDR1 is SGDLS and CDR2 is YYNGEE. CDR3 nucleotide sequence: TGTGCCAGCAGCCCCAGACTGTCCACAGATACGCAGTATTTT. Its translation: CASSPRLSTDTQYF.

The table lists this clone with a count of one. The sample has other DNA sequences that encode this CDR3 too. V and J are TRBV6-1 and TRBJ1-6, with D tentatively TRBD1 (5 bases). Deletions cut 6 bases from V and 5 bases from J, with 8 bases between. The CDR3 extends over 13 amino acids. Germline CDR1 MNHNS, CDR2 SASEGT. DNA of the CDR3: TGTGCCAGCAGGGGGGTGAATAATTCACCCCTCCACTTT. Its protein is CASRGVNNSPLHF.

The V gene is TRBV6-1, the J gene TRBJ1-6, with TRBD1 matching 9 bases. CDR1 is MNHNS and CDR2 is SASEGT in the germline V gene. Unmatched junction bases numbered 12, after V lost 4 bases and J lost 2 bases. There are 19 residues in the CDR3. The CDR3 loop is CASSGTGDGSAAYNSPLHF. The CDR3 DNA is TGTGCCAGCAGTGGGACAGGGGATGGGTCTGCGGCCTATAATTCACCCCTCCACTTT.

The V call is TRBV7-2, the J call TRBJ2-7; 15 nucleotides agree with TRBD2. Germline CDR1 SGHTA, CDR2 FQGNSA. After removal of 3 bases from V and 6 bases from J, the junction contained 12 bases not matched to a gene. The CDR3 covers 18 residues. This CDR3 is CASSFPPRTSGGACEQYF. CDR3 DNA: TGTGCCAGCAGCTTTCCCCCCCGGACTAGCGGGGGGGCGTGCGAGCAGTACTTC.

CDR3 residues: CASRGDSVRAFF. CDR3 sequence (DNA): TGTGCCAGCAGGGGGGACAGCGTCCGGGCTTTCTTT. V usage is TRBV2 and J usage is TRBJ1-1; 7 bases map to TRBD1. With 6 bases clipped from V and 11 bases from J, the junction kept 9 bases outside the gene matches. Germline values: CDR1 SNHLY, CDR2 FYNNEI. The CDR3 contains 12 residues. The whole variable domain, filled in from reference TRBV2 and TRBJ1-1, reads EPEVTQTPSHQVTQMGQEVILRCVPISNHLYFYWYRQILGQKVEFLVSFYNNEISEKSEIFDDQFSVERPDGSNFTLKIRSTKLEDSAMYFCASRGDSVRAFFGQGTRLTVV.

Regarding this clone: Other nucleotide sequences in the sample specify the same CDR3. This chain connects TRBV20-1 to TRBJ2-5; no definite D call. Per the germline V gene, CDR1 is DFQATT and CDR2 is SNEGSKA (reference sequence). The CDR3 is 10 residues long. V shed 2 bases and J shed 4 bases, with 2 bases lying between them. CDR3 region: CSARLETQYF. The CDR3 nucleotides read TGCAGTGCTAGATTAGAGACCCAGTACTTC.

V gene TRBV10-3 combines with J gene TRBJ2-7; perhaps TRBD2 as D (6 bases). CDR3 size: 17 residues. V shed 3 bases and J shed 1 base, with 19 bases lying between them. CDR1 ENHRY and CDR2 SYGVKD come from the germline V gene. CDR3 protein: CAISDLLASSPSYEQYF. The CDR3, as DNA: TGTGCCATCAGTGACCTCCTAGCGTCAAGTCCATCCTACGAGCAGTACTTC.

This clone was observed a handful of times. This chain joins TRBV10-1 and TRBJ2-3; 8 positions match TRBD1. The CDR3 sequence is 14 residues long. J was trimmed by 3 bases and V by 8 bases; bases with no gene match: 7. Germline V gene lookup returns CDR1 WNHNN and CDR2 SYGVQD (reference sequence). This CDR3 is CASSRTGSTDTQYF. CDR3 sequence (DNA): TGCGCCAGCTCCAGGACAGGGAGTACAGATACGCAGTATTTT.

There are many counts of this clone. Other DNA sequences from this sample encode an identical CDR3 as well. This chain connects TRBV4-1 to TRBJ2-7; possible D gene TRBD2, 5 bases. This CDR3 has 17 amino acids. Per the germline V gene, CDR1 is MGHRA and CDR2 is YSYEKL. The V end lost 1 base, the J end lost 5 bases, and 21 bases lay between the germline ends. The CDR3 bases are TGCGCCAGCAGCCAAGGGCCGGAACGCGCGGGTTGGGACGAGCAGTACTTC. Translation: CASSQGPERAGWDEQYF.

The chain carries TRBV6-5 and TRBJ2-3; 9 bases line up with TRBD2. This CDR3 has 15 residues. Germline-derived CDR1 and CDR2 are MNHEY and SVGAGI. V lost 2 bases to trimming and J lost 6 bases; unmatched junction nucleotides: 6. In DNA, the CDR3 is TGTGCCAGCAGTTACCGGCGCGGGGGGGTTGATACGCAGTATTTT. Translated: CASSYRRGGVDTQYF.

The chain recombines TRBV10-3 with TRBJ2-1, with TRBD2 as a possible D gene (6 bases). The ends were cut back, 2 bases at V and 8 bases at J, with 16 bases in the middle. Germline CDR1 and CDR2: ENHRY and SYGVKD. The CDR3 has 15 residues. CDR3 sequence: CAISEVGGATDEQFF. CDR3 nucleotide sequence: TGTGCCATCAGTGAGGTGGGAGGAGCTACGGATGAGCAGTTCTTC.

With respect to this clone: With a far larger clone one base away, a read error is the likely cause. Other DNA sequences in this sample translate to the same CDR3. V is TRBV7-9 and J is TRBJ1-6; D is possibly TRBD1 (5 bases). CDR1 is SEHNR, CDR2 FQNEAQ, per germline (reference sequence). V shed 5 bases and J shed 5 bases, with 10 bases lying between them. This CDR3 contains 14 residues. Here the CDR3 reads CASSPTGDNSPLHF. CDR3 bases: TGTGCCAGCAGCCCCACGGGGGATAATTCACCCCTCCACTTT.

This clone was observed a few times. This sequence joins TRBV10-1 and TRBJ2-1; 12 bases are shared with TRBD2. V lost 2 bases, J lost 6 bases, and 11 bases stayed unmatched. Germline V gene sequence: CDR1 WNHNN, CDR2 SYGVQD (reference sequence). This CDR3 has 18 residues. Written as DNA, the CDR3 is TGCGCCAGCAGTGAGACTAGCGGGAGGTGGACAAAGGGCAATGAGCAGTTCTTC. Its translation is CASSETSGRWTKGNEQFF.